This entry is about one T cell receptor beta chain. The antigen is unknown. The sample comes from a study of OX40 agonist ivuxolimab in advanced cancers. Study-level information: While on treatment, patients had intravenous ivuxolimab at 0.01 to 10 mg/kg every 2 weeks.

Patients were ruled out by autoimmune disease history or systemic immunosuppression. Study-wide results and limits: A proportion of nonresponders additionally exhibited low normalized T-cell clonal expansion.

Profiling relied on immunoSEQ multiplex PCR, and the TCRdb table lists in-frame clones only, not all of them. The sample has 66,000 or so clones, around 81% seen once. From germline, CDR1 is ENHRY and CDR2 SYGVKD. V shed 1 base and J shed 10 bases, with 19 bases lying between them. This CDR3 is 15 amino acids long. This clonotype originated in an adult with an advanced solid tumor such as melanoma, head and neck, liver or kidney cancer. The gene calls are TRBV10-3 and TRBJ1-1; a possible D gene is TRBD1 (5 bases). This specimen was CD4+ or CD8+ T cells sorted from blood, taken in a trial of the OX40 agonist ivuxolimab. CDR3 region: CAISEFTGGSGGAFF. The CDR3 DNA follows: TGTGCCATCAGTGAGTTTACGGGAGGCTCTGGGGGAGCTTTCTTT.